The sample holds a few counts of the clone carrying this TCR beta chain. The protocol was immunoSEQ multiplex PCR, while the TCRdb copy is restricted to in-frame clones and leaves out a portion. The data hold about 170,000 clones, with about 84% observed a single time. These data originate in a study of blood T cell repertoires in COVID-19. Study summary: The analysed material was cDNA or gDNA that came from T cells, B-cell-depleted T cells, or PBMCs.

The germline gives CDR1 SGHNT, CDR2 YYREEE (reference sequence). Trimming cost V 3 bases and J 5 bases; bases outside gene matches: 5. CDR3 size: 14 residues. Symptom resolution, clearance, or two negative PCRs marked the recovered donors of Cohort 3. Sequencing input: PBMCs or T cells enriched from blood (not recorded which). The origin of this receptor is a man in his fifties or sixties who had recovered from COVID-19. This chain uses TRBV5-4 with TRBJ1-2, with 9 bases aligning to TRBD1. In DNA form, the CDR3 reads TGTGCCAGCAGCTACCCGGGACAGGGATATGGCTACACCTTC. Protein: CASSYPGQGYGYTF. The entire variable domain, with the rest obtained from reference TRBV5-4 and TRBJ1-2, is as follows: ETGVTQSPTHLIKTRGQQVTLRCSSQSGHNTVSWYQQALGQGPQFIFQYYREEENGRGNFPPRFSGLQFPNYSSELNVNALELDDSALYLCASSYPGQGYGYTFGSGTRLTVV.